Presented here are 31 T cell receptor beta chains from one specimen sequenced in a study of glioma-infiltrating T cells. Using RNA template, CDR3s of TCR alpha and beta were amplified with iRepertoire arm-PCR. TCRdb itself ran the multiplex PCR reads through MiXCR, one entry per CDR3 protein. The profile shows fewer than 200,000 distinct CDR3 sequences, roughly two fifths of them singletons. The sequencing sample was made of glioma tissue, nonneoplastic brain tissue, or PBMCs (not recorded which). These receptors originate from a human donor with low-grade glioma or glioblastoma, undergoing nonglioma brain surgery, or in good health (not recorded which).

In its sample, this clonotype was seen many times. This chain uses TRBV10-3 with TRBJ2-7, with TRBD2 matching over 8 bases. The CDR3 has 14 residues. Trimming cost V 7 bases and J 6 bases; bases outside gene matches: 11. Germline V gene data show CDR1 as ENHRY and CDR2 as SYGVKD. The CDR3 protein is CAIKPGLGVSEQYF. Written as DNA, the CDR3 is TGTGCCATCAAACCGGGACTAGGCGTTTCCGAGCAGTACTTC.

This clonotype was found many times. The chain combines TRBV6-1 with TRBJ2-7, with D hard to call. The CDR3 totals 14 residues. Looked up from germline, CDR1 is MNHNS and CDR2 is SASEGT. Trimming cost V 4 bases and J 1 base, with 11 bases left between them. The CDR3 bases are TGTGCCAGCAGTGGGCGTCGGCAGTCCTACGAGCAGTACTTC. This sequence encodes CASSGRRQSYEQYF.

This clonotype was counted at least ten times. CDR3 sequence: CASSFQDSTDTQYF. The CDR3 DNA is TGTGCCAGCAGCTTCCAGGACAGCACAGATACGCAGTATTTT. This chain links TRBV7-8 with TRBJ2-3; no definite D call. CDR3 length: 14 residues. The germline V gene encodes CDR1 SGHVS and CDR2 FQNEAQ. Trimming took 3 bases from V and 0 from J, leaving 7 bases between them.

The chain joins TRBV30 to TRBJ2-1; maybe TRBD2 (5 bases). The V gene's germline CDR1 is GTSNPN and CDR2 SVGIG (reference sequence). This CDR3 spans 12 amino acids. V was pared by 3 bases and J by 6 bases, with 9 bases between. In DNA, the CDR3 is TGTGCCTGGAGCCCTCGGGGCAATGAGCAGTTCTTC. This translates into CAWSPRGNEQFF.

This clonotype was recorded at least ten times. The V and J genes are TRBV6-2 or TRBV6-3 and TRBJ2-2; D perhaps matches TRBD2 (5 bases). V was cut by 2 bases and J by 8 bases, with 12 bases left in between. Germline V gene sequence: CDR1 MNHEY, CDR2 SVGEGT. The CDR3 is 14 residues long. CDR3 protein: CASSYLPEAGELFF. CDR3 nucleotide sequence: TGTGCCAGCAGTTACCTTCCGGAGGCGGGGGAGCTGTTTTTT.

The chain joins TRBV7-2 to TRBJ2-2; D is uncertain. Germline V gene data show CDR1 as SGHTA and CDR2 as FQGNSA. The V gene lost 3 bases and the J gene lost 0 bases, with 11 bases spanning the gap. The CDR3 is 16 residues long. CDR3 in amino acids: CASSLLVGANTGELFF. The CDR3 region has the DNA TGTGCCAGCAGCTTGTTGGTGGGTGCGAACACCGGGGAGCTGTTTTTT.

The chain employs TRBV6-5 and TRBJ2-1; no definite D call. Germline V gene sequence: CDR1 MNHEY, CDR2 SVGAGI. CDR3 length: 15 residues. Trimming stripped 6 bases from V and 7 bases from J, with 19 bases between. This CDR3 is CASSRRFSSGNEQFF. The CDR3 nucleotides are TGTGCCAGCAGCCGCCGGTTTTCCTCCGGGAATGAGCAGTTCTTC.

This rearrangement joins TRBV3-1 to TRBJ2-1; D remains ambiguous. Germline V lookup: CDR1 LGHDT, CDR2 YNNKEL (reference sequence). The CDR3 loop spans 15 amino acids. V was pared by 2 bases and J by 2 bases, with 10 bases between. DNA for the CDR3: TGTGCCAGCAGCCAACAGCGCCAGACCTACAATGAGCAGTTCTTC. Its protein is CASSQQRQTYNEQFF.

The chain is built from TRBV19 and TRBJ1-6; D is possibly TRBD1 (5 bases). The V end was cut by 5 bases, the J end by 8 bases, with 22 bases between. Looked up from germline, CDR1 is LNHDA and CDR2 is SQIVND (reference sequence). The CDR3 runs to 17 residues. DNA for the CDR3: TGTGCCAGTAGTCTATACGCGGACATCGCCAGCTATTCACCCCTCCACTTT. It encodes CASSLYADIASYSPLHF.

In this sample, this clonotype turned up a few times. The chain combines TRBV7-9 with TRBJ2-3, with 10 bases matching TRBD2. Germline CDR1 and CDR2: SEHNR and FQNEAQ (reference sequence). Trimming removed 4 bases from V and 2 bases from J; junction bases left unmatched: 6. This CDR3 comprises 16 residues. The DNA for the CDR3 is TGTGCCAGCAGCTCTAGCGGGAGCGCTAACACAGATACGCAGTATTTT. Amino acid sequence: CASSSSGSANTDTQYF. The full variable domain, rest sourced from reference TRBV7-9 and TRBJ2-3, is DTGVSQNPRHKITKRGQNVTFRCDPISEHNRLYWYRQTLGQGPEFLTYFQNEAQLEKSRLLSDRFSAERPKGSFSTLEIQRTEQGDSAMYLCASSSSGSANTDTQYFGPGTRLTVL.

This clonotype occurred many times. V is TRBV7-9 and J is TRBJ2-7; D not resolved. Germline V gene lookup returns CDR1 SEHNR and CDR2 FQNEAQ (reference sequence). The CDR3 is 12 residues long. Trimming took off 3 bases at V and 3 bases at J, with 6 bases between the two ends. The CDR3 is CASSLLLYEQYF. Written as DNA, the CDR3 is TGTGCCAGCAGCTTGCTGCTCTACGAGCAGTACTTC.

CDR3 sequence: CAAGEAVNTGELFF. In DNA, the CDR3 is TGTGCCGCCGGAGAAGCGGTAAACACCGGGGAGCTGTTTTTT. The chain links TRBV10-3 to TRBJ2-2, with a possible D match to TRBD2 (5 bases). With 11 bases removed from V and 2 bases from J, the gap between germline ends came to 15 bases. The CDR3 sequence is 14 residues long. Germline V CDR1 and CDR2: ENHRY, SYGVKD.

This clonotype was counted ten times or more. This rearrangement joins TRBV15 to TRBJ2-2; possible D gene TRBD1, 5 bases. Trimming stripped 3 bases from V and 3 bases from J, with 11 bases between. The germline V gene encodes CDR1 LNHNV and CDR2 YYDKDF (reference sequence). This CDR3 is built from 15 residues. The CDR3 DNA sequence: TGTGCCACCAGCAGGCAGGGTCGGCACACCGGGGAGCTGTTTTTT. Amino acid sequence: CATSRQGRHTGELFF.

This clonotype was picked up a small number of times. V usage is TRBV5-1 and J usage is TRBJ2-1, with TRBD2 matching over 13 bases. V lost 3 bases, J lost 10 bases, and 7 bases stayed unmatched. Germline V lookup: CDR1 SGHRS, CDR2 YFSETQ. CDR3 length equals 15 residues. The DNA of the CDR3 is TGCGCCAGCAGCTCCCGGACTAGCGGGAGCCAAGAGCAGTTCTTC. Translated, it gives CASSSRTSGSQEQFF. Using reference TRBV5-1 and TRBJ2-1 for the parts outside the CDR3, the full variable domain is KAGVTQTPRYLIKTRGQQVTLSCSPISGHRSVSWYQQTPGQGLQFLFEYFSETQRNKGNFPGRFSGRQFSNSRSEMNVSTLELGDSALYLCASSSRTSGSQEQFFGPGTRLTVL.

For this clonotype: One end of the junction varies from germline; a read error may be responsible. This chain joins TRBV6-1 and TRBJ1-5; D gene uncertain. The CDR3 totals 15 residues. Germline loops: CDR1 MNHNS, CDR2 SASEGT. CDR3 DNA: TGTGCCAGCAGTGAGGAGGCCAGATCTAATCAGCCGCAGCATTTT. It encodes CASSEEARSNQPQHF.

This clonotype was seen repeatedly, ten times or more. The chain is built from TRBV7-9 and TRBJ1-2; D remains ambiguous. With 0 bases removed from V and 4 bases from J, the gap between germline ends came to 9 bases. The CDR3 spans 14 residues. CDR1 is SEHNR and CDR2 is FQNEAQ in the germline V gene (reference sequence). In nucleotides, the CDR3 is TGTGCCAGCAGCTTAGCAGGCGGCCCCTATGGCTACACCTTC. The encoded protein is CASSLAGGPYGYTF.

This clonotype was seen a handful of times. The rearrangement joins TRBV13 to TRBJ1-3; no reliable D call. Trimming took 3 bases from V and 0 from J, leaving 6 bases between them. This CDR3 spans 14 amino acids. The germline V gene has CDR1 PRHDT and CDR2 FYEKMQ (reference sequence). The CDR3 is CASSFQPSGNTIYF. Written as DNA, the CDR3 is TGTGCCAGCAGCTTCCAACCCTCTGGAAACACCATATATTTT.

This clonotype was seen a few times. One end of the junction does not line up with germline, which may come from a read error. DNA for the CDR3: TGTGCCATCAGTGACGGACAGCAATTCAATGGCTACACCTTC. Protein product: CAISDGQQFNGYTF. The chain carries TRBV6-1 and TRBJ1-2; D is possibly TRBD1 (6 bases). Germline values: CDR1 MNHNS, CDR2 SASEGT. The CDR3 spans 14 residues.

This chain uses TRBV20-1 with TRBJ1-1; the D gene is possibly TRBD1 (6 bases). This CDR3 region has 13 residues. Germline lookup yields CDR1 DFQATT and CDR2 SNEGSKA (reference sequence). Trimming pared 3 bases from V and 1 base from J, leaving 9 bases between. CDR3 DNA: TGCAGTGCTAGGTACAGGGCGAACACTGAAGCTTTCTTT. This gives the protein CSARYRANTEAFF.

This clonotype was counted a few times. The V and J genes are TRBV29-1 and TRBJ2-3; the D gene is possibly TRBD1 (5 bases). Germline V lookup: CDR1 SQVTM, CDR2 ANQGSEA. V was trimmed by 6 bases and J by 3 bases, leaving 13 bases between them. There are 13 residues in the CDR3. The CDR3 region has the DNA TGCAGCGTGTACAGGCCCCTGACAGATACGCAGTATTTT. It encodes CSVYRPLTDTQYF.

This clonotype was observed many times. The gene calls are TRBV28 and TRBJ2-7; D may be TRBD1 or TRBD2 (5 bases each). Trimming removed 3 bases at V and 3 bases at J, with 6 bases between. Germline CDR1 and CDR2: MDHEN and SYDVKM. The CDR3 covers 12 residues. CDR3 sequence: CASSLRGYEQYF. DNA for the CDR3: TGTGCCAGCAGTTTGAGGGGCTACGAGCAGTACTTC. The full variable domain, in which reference TRBV28 and TRBJ2-7 provide the parts outside the CDR3, is DVKVTQSSRYLVKRTGEKVFLECVQDMDHENMFWYRQDPGLGLRLIYFSYDVKMKEKGDIPEGYSVSREKKERFSLILESASTNQTSMYLCASSLRGYEQYFGPGTRLTVT.

This clonotype was seen a handful of times. The chain joins TRBV28 to TRBJ2-3; 8 bases are a match to TRBD2. V dropped 5 bases and J dropped 3; count of bases not matched to a gene: 7. Per germline, CDR1 MDHEN and CDR2 SYDVKM. The CDR3 runs to 15 residues. In nucleotides, the CDR3 is TGTGCCAGCAGTGGTAGCGGGGAACAGACAGATACGCAGTATTTT. It encodes CASSGSGEQTDTQYF. The full variable domain, with the rest looked up from reference TRBV28 and TRBJ2-3, is DVKVTQSSRYLVKRTGEKVFLECVQDMDHENMFWYRQDPGLGLRLIYFSYDVKMKEKGDIPEGYSVSREKKERFSLILESASTNQTSMYLCASSGSGEQTDTQYFGPGTRLTVL.

The chain has TRBV4-1 and TRBJ2-6; no clear D. Trimming stripped 0 bases from V and 3 bases from J, with 6 bases between. The CDR3 is made up of 15 amino acids. CDR1 is MGHRA, CDR2 YSYEKL, per germline. The CDR3 loop is CASSQEGFGANVLTF. CDR3 nucleotide sequence: TGCGCCAGCAGCCAAGAGGGGTTTGGGGCCAACGTCCTGACTTTC.

Worth noting for this clonotype: One end of the junction fails to match germline, which may point to a read error. The gene calls are TRBV29-1 and TRBJ2-7; D is perhaps TRBD1 or TRBD2 (5 bases each). The CDR3 consists of 12 residues. CDR1 and CDR2 (germline): SQVTM, ANQGSEA. This CDR3 is CSIWVAGSEQHF. DNA for the CDR3: TGCAGCATCTGGGTGGCAGGGAGTGAGCAGCACTTC.

This clonotype was detected once. A read error may account for a junction end that differs from germline. The chain uses TRBV20-1 and TRBJ2-7; the match to TRBD2 covers 13 bases. CDR1 DFQATT and CDR2 SNEGSKA come from the germline V gene (reference sequence). The CDR3 length is 15 residues. Here the CDR3 reads CSASRGLAGPYDQYF. In DNA, the CDR3 is TGCAGTGCTAGCCGGGGACTAGCGGGACCCTACGATCAGTACTTC.

As for this clonotype: One base away lies a much larger clone, so this may be a sequencing read error. V and J are TRBV2 and TRBJ2-1, with a weak D call TRBD2 (5 bases). CDR1 and CDR2 from the germline V gene are SNHLY and FYNNEI. CDR3 length equals 14 residues. CDR3 residues: CPSSAQRIDNEQFF. The CDR3 region has the DNA TGTCCCAGCAGTGCACAGCGGATCGATAATGAGCAGTTCTTC. Based on the CDR3 plus reference TRBV2 and TRBJ2-1, the full variable domain is EPEVTQTPSHQVTQMGQEVILRCVPISNHLYFYWYRQILGQKVEFLVSFYNNEISEKSEIFDDQFSVERPDGSNFTLKIRSTKLEDSAMYFCPSSAQRIDNEQFFGPGTRLTVL.

This clonotype was counted at least ten times. This rearrangement joins TRBV7-2 to TRBJ2-3; 10 nucleotides line up with TRBD2. V lost 8 bases, J lost 0 bases, and 8 bases stayed unmatched. The length of the CDR3 is 16 residues. Per germline, CDR1 SGHTA and CDR2 FQGNSA. The CDR3 protein is CASRLAGAYSTDTQYF. The DNA for the CDR3 is TGTGCCAGCCGCCTAGCGGGGGCATATAGCACAGATACGCAGTATTTT.

Points on this clonotype: One base away lies a much larger clone, so this may be a sequencing read error. The chain has TRBV7-6 and TRBJ2-5; D remains ambiguous. The germline gives CDR1 SGHVS, CDR2 FNYEAQ. The CDR3 contains 14 residues. Trimming took 5 bases from V and 3 from J, leaving 13 bases between them. The CDR3 DNA is TGTGCCAGCAGCCCGGATGAATTTAAAGAGACCCAGTACTTC. Translation gives CASSPDEFKETQYF.

A remark on this clonotype: This may arise from a read error, as a much more abundant clone is one base away. The rearrangement links TRBV20-1 to TRBJ2-3, with D possibly matching TRBD2 (7 bases). The CDR3 length is 15 residues. The germline V gene has CDR1 DFQATT and CDR2 SNEGSKA (reference sequence). Trimming took 7 bases from V and 6 from J, leaving 23 bases between them. CDR3 protein: CSGRGGYGVSDTQYF. As DNA, the CDR3 is TGCAGTGGTAGGGGGGGCTACGGGGTAAGCGATACGCAGTATTTT.

For this clonotype: A single base separates this from a much larger clone, so it may be a read error. The V call is TRBV12-3 or TRBV12-4, the J call TRBJ2-5; TRBD1 is a possible D gene (6 bases). Trimming took off 3 bases at V and 2 bases at J, with 10 bases between the two ends. This CDR3 contains 14 residues. The CDR3 loop reads CASSFTGIQETQYF. The CDR3 DNA reads as TGTGCCAGCAGTTTCACAGGGATTCAAGAGACCCAGTACTTC.

This clonotype was found many times. The chain carries TRBV6-1 and TRBJ1-5, with TRBD1 matching 8 bases. This CDR3 region has 12 residues. V trimming: 6 bases; J trimming: 11 bases; junction bases outside the gene matches: 6. CDR1 is MNHNS, CDR2 SASEGT, per germline. The CDR3 DNA follows: TGTGCCAGCAGGGGACAGGATTTTTCCCAGCATTTT. It encodes CASRGQDFSQHF.